One TCR beta chain is described in this entry. Via the markers CD45RO/CCR7/CD25/CD127/CD95/CD27, stem cell-like memory, regulatory, central memory and naive CD4+ cells were sorted. The length of the CDR3 is 14 residues. The V gene's germline CDR1 is GTSNPN and CDR2 SVGIG (reference sequence). This record comes from a study of beta chain features in type 1 diabetes. Sequencing targeted expressed TCRB transcripts, as all isolated RNA had been reverse transcribed. The average read count of naive, central memory and regulatory T cell samples was approximately 3.9 million. The data were produced by immunoSEQ multiplex PCR, yet TCRdb's version contains in-frame clones alone and is incomplete. The table includes 360,000 or so clones, roughly 21% detected once.

This receptor was identified in a woman aged 18-29 years in good health. The material sequenced was naive CD4+ T cells from blood. V usage is TRBV30 and J usage is TRBJ1-2, with no clear D. The CDR3 nucleotides read TGTGCAGGTCCAGCAAATGGGAGTCGGTATGGCTACACCTTC. This translates into CAGPANGSRYGYTF.